A selection of T cell receptor beta chains follows, all from one sample in a study of blood T cell repertoires in COVID-19. Data came from immunoSEQ multiplex PCR; TCRdb stores just in-frame clones and leaves some out. In the table there are 88,000 or so clones, 75% to 90% of which are singletons. The sample taken for sequencing was peripheral blood. The receptors derive from a human donor in a cohort sampled during active COVID-19. The CDR3 runs from the conserved cysteine through the conserved F or W. Fields, in order: CDR3 length, clone size, D gene, J gene, V gene, CDR3 protein, CDR3 DNA. The D gene is left open where the match is weak. The size entry is marked missing in some rows and otherwise reads once, few, many or a size class.

14 NA TRBD1 TRBJ1-1 TRBV2 CASSGRTGRTEAFF TGTGCCAGCAGTGGCCGGACAGGGCGGACTGAAGCTTTCTTT
17 NA TRBD1 TRBJ2-3 TRBV5-8 CASSLGQGGFSTDTQYF TGTGCCAGCAGCTTGGGACAGGGGGGTTTTAGCACAGATACGCAGTATTTT
16 few NA TRBJ2-6 TRBV19 CASSIVSGAGANVLTF TGTGCCAGTAGTATAGTGTCCGGGGCTGGGGCCAACGTCCTGACTTTC
16 few TRBD1 TRBJ1-6 TRBV18 CASSLETQGLNSPLHF TGTGCCAGCTCACTAGAGACACAGGGGTTAAATTCACCCCTCCACTTT
16 NA TRBD2 TRBJ2-1 TRBV11-2 CASSLDRTSGVNEQFF TGTGCCAGCAGCTTAGACCGGACTAGCGGGGTCAATGAGCAGTTCTTC
12 NA NA TRBJ1-2 TRBV9 CASSARQEGYTF TGTGCCAGCAGCGCCCGACAGGAGGGCTACACCTTC
15 NA TRBD2 TRBJ2-3 TRBV3-1/TRBV3-2 CASSQGLAGTDTQYF TGTGCCAGCAGCCAGGGACTAGCGGGCACAGATACGCAGTATTTT
14 NA NA TRBJ2-3 TRBV6-6 CASTLQDYTDTQYF TGTGCCAGCACCCTGCAGGATTACACAGATACGCAGTATTTT
14 few TRBD1 TRBJ1-1 TRBV27 CASSFDRGGFGAFF TGTGCCAGCAGTTTTGACAGGGGTGGTTTTGGAGCTTTCTTT
15 once NA TRBJ2-3 TRBV19 CASSPYPSGYDTQYF TGTGCCAGTAGCCCGTACCCCAGCGGGTACGATACGCAGTATTTT
15 NA NA TRBJ1-6 TRBV10-3 CAISETGDYNSPLHF TGTGCCATCAGTGAGACAGGTGACTATAATTCACCCCTCCACTTT
13 NA NA TRBJ1-1 TRBV19 CASSTTGNTEAFF TGTGCCAGTAGTACGACAGGGAACACTGAAGCTTTCTTT
16 NA TRBD2 TRBJ2-1 TRBV4-1 CASSHLASGTGNEQFF TGCGCCAGCAGCCACCTCGCTAGCGGGACGGGGAATGAGCAGTTCTTC
13 NA NA TRBJ2-5 TRBV27 CASRPTTQETQYF TGTGCCAGCAGGCCCACAACCCAAGAGACCCAGTACTTC
14 NA NA TRBJ2-5 TRBV5-1 CASSLGVGGETQYF TGCGCCAGCAGCTTGGGGGTAGGCGGAGAGACCCAGTACTTC
12 few NA TRBJ1-5 TRBV7-9 CASSYMRQPQHF TGTGCCAGCAGCTATATGCGACAGCCCCAGCATTTT
15 NA TRBD2 TRBJ2-3 TRBV4-3 CASSQARDYTDTQYF TGCGCCAGCAGCCAAGCCCGGGACTACACAGATACGCAGTATTTT
16 few NA TRBJ2-1 TRBV5-1 CASSSPVTGSYNEQFF TGCGCCAGCAGCTCCCCCGTGACGGGCTCCTACAATGAGCAGTTCTTC
14 NA NA TRBJ2-1 TRBV5-5 CASSLTPGYNEQFF TGTGCCAGCAGCTTGACACCAGGGTACAATGAGCAGTTCTTC
14 NA TRBD2 TRBJ2-5 TRBV7-6 CASSPRRGQETQYF TGTGCCAGCAGCCCCCGGCGGGGGCAAGAGACCCAGTACTTC
15 NA TRBD2 TRBJ2-5 TRBV4-3 CASSQVPSGEETQYF TGCGCCAGCAGCCAAGTGCCTAGCGGGGAAGAGACCCAGTACTTC
15 NA TRBD1 TRBJ1-2 TRBV5-4 CASSFALTGNYGYTF TGTGCCAGCAGCTTTGCCCTGACAGGGAACTATGGCTACACCTTC
14 NA NA TRBJ1-6 TRBV7-6 CASSLVRDNSPLHF TGTGCCAGCAGCTTAGTCAGGGATAATTCACCCCTCCACTTT
14 NA NA TRBJ2-7 TRBV18 CASSPTGGGYEQYF TGTGCCAGCTCACCAACGGGGGGCGGTTACGAGCAGTACTTC
14 NA NA TRBJ2-3 TRBV30 CAWSVGAIADTQYF TGTGCCTGGAGTGTGGGGGCAATCGCAGATACGCAGTATTTT
13 NA NA TRBJ1-1 TRBV5-1 CASRPGSNTEAFF TGCGCCAGCCGGCCGGGGAGTAACACTGAAGCTTTCTTT
16 NA TRBD2 TRBJ2-1 TRBV28 CASSLTRLASVNEQFF TGTGCCAGCAGTTTAACCCGACTAGCCAGTGTCAATGAGCAGTTCTTC
16 NA TRBD1 TRBJ2-5 TRBV19 CASSYSGTGYQETQYF TGTGCCAGTAGCTACTCCGGGACAGGATACCAAGAGACCCAGTACTTC
15 many NA TRBJ1-1 TRBV7-3 CASSLCRTRNTEAFF TGTGCCAGCAGCTTATGTAGGACACGGAACACTGAAGCTTTCTTT
13 NA NA TRBJ2-1 TRBV5-8 CASSLQTPSEQFF TGTGCCAGCAGCCTCCAAACTCCAAGCGAGCAGTTCTTC
15 NA TRBD1 TRBJ2-3 TRBV18 CASSPDRAFIDTQYF TGTGCCAGCTCTCCCGACAGGGCATTTATAGATACGCAGTATTTT
16 NA NA TRBJ1-4 TRBV4-2 CASSPLGRPANEKLFF TGTGCCAGCAGCCCACTAGGACGGCCTGCTAATGAAAAACTGTTTTTT
13 NA NA TRBJ2-7 TRBV7-2 CASSPSGLGEQYF TGTGCCAGCAGCCCCAGCGGTCTTGGGGAGCAGTACTTC
17 NA TRBD1 TRBJ2-6 TRBV5-6 CASSSPGQGAGANVLTF TGTGCCAGCAGCTCGCCGGGACAGGGGGCTGGGGCCAACGTCCTGACTTTC
16 NA TRBD2 TRBJ2-3 TRBV4-2 CASSQGPVQRGKLEYF TGTGCCAGCAGCCAAGGGCCCGTTCAGCGGGGGAAACTGGAGTATTTT